This T cell receptor (beta chain) was recorded in a study of cytomegalovirus exposure and HLA in healthy donors (dated by TCRdb to 2016 to 2017). In the study overall: An earlier analysis of 587 of the donors reported approximately 260 Gb of sequence data and 117 million unique TCR beta sequences obtained from about 180 million T cells. Approximately 300 gigabases of sequencing data and around 85 million unique TCR sequences made up an early release that covered several hundred HLA-typed donors. Of the 350 to 450 genotyped donors, 81% fell in the genetic ancestry cluster associated with self-reported Caucasian donors. The study was designed to test whether signatures of past pathogen exposure could be identified by cataloging public T cell receptors. The study used immunosequencing to profile the T cell repertoires of several hundred subjects and linked those repertoires to cytomegalovirus serostatus. Besides the first cohort of roughly 700 subjects, a separate validation cohort made up of over 100 different subjects was used. To predict cytomegalovirus infection status, the study brought together high-throughput TCR immunosequencing, statistical association of individual TCRs with disease status, and machine learning. In a later analysis, previously published TCR beta repertoires from 666 donors were re-analyzed and high-resolution HLA genotyping was added so that TCR occurrence patterns could be studied. Rather than using new phenotypic data, the later analysis identified candidate immune exposures from TCR beta sequences and from how often those sequences occurred across donors. An earlier analysis of approximately 640 of the donors applied high-throughput TCR beta sequencing to assess whether each TCR beta V gene segment acted as functional or pseudogenic. Alongside the repertoire data, information on donor age, sex, ethnicity and CMV serostatus was compiled. A later genetic analysis used genome-wide SNP genotypes for about three fifths of the 666 donors, treating that subset as a discovery cohort. Every repertoire in the discovery cohort had been generated on one and the same sequencing platform. HLA typing included class I and class II loci at four-digit resolution. Typing coverage varied by locus: roughly 629-640 donors for A, B, C, DRB1 and DQB1; more than 500 for DQA1; approximately 570 for DPA1; fewer than 480 for DPB1. Roughly 5 DR-DQ haplotypes were handled as single units for association and clustering, since linkage in the cohort was strong. On average, 235,054 unique TCR beta nucleotide sequences were sequenced per donor among 398 genotyped donors of the cohort, with roughly 20% of those sequences being non-productive.

The cohort consisted of some 730 healthy bone marrow donors. At the time of sampling, all cohort members were nominally healthy, though unrecorded immune exposures were likely present. The donor was CMV seropositive and was included in the group of 290 or so seropositive cohort members. Each donor provided a peripheral blood sample, and peripheral blood mononuclear cells were used for TCR beta sequencing. The Qiagen DNeasy Blood Extraction Kit was used to extract genomic DNA from the blood cell samples. The protocol used for the library was the immunoSEQ multiplex PCR assay. The multiplex PCR relied on a mix of 60 forward primers for TCR Vbeta segments and 13 reverse primers for TCR Jbeta segments. The CDR3 region of rearranged TCR beta genes was amplified from genomic DNA with a multiplex PCR assay. The Illumina HiSeq System was used to sequence the amplified TCR beta libraries as 87-base-pair reads. As for how the authors treated the data: A later analysis counted tens of millions of unique TCR beta chains across the 550 to 700 repertoires, and 10 million to 11 million of these chains were shared by at least two donors. To remove PCR and sequencing errors, raw reads were error-corrected and collapsed into unique sequences using a nearest-neighbor algorithm that merged closely related sequences. V, D and J gene segments were assigned by aligning CDR3 sequences to IMGT reference sequences. For a sequence to be retained, a match of at least six nucleotides was required to both a V gene segment and a J gene segment. Rearrangements were classified as productive when the CDR3 lacked stop codons and remained in frame with V and J, and all other rearrangements were classified as non-productive. CDR3 was defined by IMGT convention, running from the second conserved V-encoded cysteine to the conserved J-encoded phenylalanine. In an earlier analysis of more than 550 of the donors, sequences lacking an unambiguous match to a single V gene segment were excluded. An earlier analysis of just under 600 of the donors called V segments functional above 56.7% productive rearrangements and segregating when the between-donor standard deviation exceeded 5%. A statistical classification framework was built to diagnose cytomegalovirus status from the catalog of TCR beta chain sequences. A later analysis assigned V and J genes by comparing TCR nucleotide sequences with IMGT/GENE-DB human TR gene sequences. In a later analysis, CDR3 sequences and most-parsimonious VDJ recombination scenarios were assigned using the TCRdist pipeline. In a later analysis, every TCR beta chain was defined by the combination of its CDR3 amino acid sequence and its V-gene family, and reads without a unique V-gene family were dropped. As a way to deal with suspected cross-contamination and a sequencing artifact, a later analysis dropped 450 to 700 nucleotide sequences that were highly shared and had low generation probability. In a later analysis, a clonal expansion index for each public chain was calculated from normalized within-repertoire ranks of inferred template counts. Generation probabilities in a later analysis came from a VDJ recombination model fitted to out-of-frame rearrangements, and those results were checked against IGoR. Hypergeometric tests were used in a later analysis to score TCR-TCR, TCR-HLA and TCR-CMV co-occurrence, with a repertoire-size bias correction applied to the TCR pairs. In a later analysis, false discovery rates were estimated by permuting HLA or CMV assignments 20 times. A later analysis grouped co-occurring TCRs with DBSCAN, adding TCRdist sequence similarity when clustering within HLA-allele-positive subsets. Co-occurrence clustering excluded repertoires with fewer than 30,000 or more than 120,000 public chains, plus five with anomalous nucleotide sharing. TCRdb retrieved this table from immuneACCESS and kept in-frame rearrangements only. Not all clones are present; in checked studies, unresolved V genes account for under half, and no reason is known for the remainder. That table furnishes V, J and clone size, whereas the DNA furnished D and trimming. This sample has 150,000 to 200,000 clones in its table, and 70% to 85% of those were observed once. The top ten clonotypes cover 5% to 7% of the sample.

The paper's findings and limits, for the study overall: A further reported finding was that TCR beta sequences accurately predicted the HLA-A and HLA-B alleles for most subjects in the first cohort. A later analysis found that HLA-associated TCR beta chains were more clonally expanded and had lower generation probabilities than equally common non-associated chains. Correlated functional status among segregating V segments might be attributable to linkage disequilibrium, but an unknown experimental factor could not be ruled out. A total of around 150 TCR beta chains were listed by the study as associated with cytomegalovirus. Because counts were too low, seventeen rarely observed V segments, including chromosome 9 orphons, were excluded from the earlier analysis of around 590 of the donors. A later analysis found that most CMV-associated TCR beta chains appeared HLA-restricted, with HLA associations seemingly driven largely by CMV exposure. Across donors, most TCR sequences were observed very rarely, whereas some public TCRs were present in many individuals. In an earlier analysis of 500 to 650 of the donors, most TCR beta V segments appeared in productive rearrangements about 90% or about 30% of the time, broadly matching IMGT annotations. Roughly uniform sequencing depth across donors was assumed in presence/absence analyses, although this assumption may not hold. In a later analysis, TCR association rates were found to vary across HLA loci, with the most associated TCRs seen for DRB1 alleles and the fewest for HLA-C alleles. The authors suggested that the approach could potentially be extended to other disease states and immunological phenotypes. A later genetic analysis reported fewer N-insertions in productive TCRs among donors in an Asian-associated ancestry cluster than the approximately 700-donor mean. The sequencing pipeline was judged likely to have produced a cluster of highly shared sequence variants as a technical artifact. Cytomegalovirus status was reported to be diagnosed by the classifier with high specificity and sensitivity in both the original and validation cohorts. In vitro tests confirmed that a few of the cytomegalovirus-associated TCR beta chains recognize cytomegalovirus antigens. In a later analysis, more than 15,000 TCR beta sequences were associated with specific HLA alleles at a false discovery rate of 0.05. Because HLA typing was missing for some donors at each locus, association tests included only the typed subset. When HLA alleles, especially DR and DQ, strongly co-occurred, TCR associations were difficult to assign to individual alleles. The only immune exposure information available for the cohort was CMV serostatus. Several of the top co-occurrence clusters appeared to be linked to parvovirus B19, influenza, CMV and Epstein-Barr virus, according to a later analysis. An association between a missense DCLRE1C variant and V-gene and J-gene trimming of TCR beta chains was found in a later genetic analysis and replicated in an independent cohort. This cohort had only TCR beta chains sequenced, and the lack of alpha or paired-chain data limited which features could be detected.

This clone appeared a few times. The target of this receptor is not known. Base qualities are missing; no much larger clone stands one base away. The sample taken for sequencing was PBMCs. The receptor was isolated from a man in his fifties in good health and CMV-seropositive.

The sequenced DNA is TGCGCCAGCAGCCAAGCGGGGTGGAATGAGCAGTTCTTC. It codes for CASSQAGWNEQFF. The chain employs TRBV4-1 and TRBJ2-1; a tentative D call is TRBD2 (5 bases match). Taken from cysteine to phenylalanine, the CDR3 has 13 residues. Of all the DNA, just the CDR3 is kept, 39 bases in frame from base 1. The germline V gene supplies CDR1 MGHRA and CDR2 YSYEKL. V loses 1 base of germline sequence and J loses 7 bases, and the interval between the two ends is 8 bases.